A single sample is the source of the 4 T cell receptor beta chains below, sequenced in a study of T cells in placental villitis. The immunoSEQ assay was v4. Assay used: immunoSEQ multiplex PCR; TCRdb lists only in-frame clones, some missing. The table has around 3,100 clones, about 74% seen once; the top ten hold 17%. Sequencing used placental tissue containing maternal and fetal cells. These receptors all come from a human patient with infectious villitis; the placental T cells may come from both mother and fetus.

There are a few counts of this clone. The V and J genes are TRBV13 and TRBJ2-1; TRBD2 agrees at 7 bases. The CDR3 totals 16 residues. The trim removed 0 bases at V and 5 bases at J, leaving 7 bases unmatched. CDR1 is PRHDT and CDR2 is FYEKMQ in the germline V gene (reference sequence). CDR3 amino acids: CASSLGVGGFNNEQFF. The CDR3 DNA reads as TGTGCCAGCAGCTTAGGCGTGGGGGGGTTTAACAATGAGCAGTTCTTC.

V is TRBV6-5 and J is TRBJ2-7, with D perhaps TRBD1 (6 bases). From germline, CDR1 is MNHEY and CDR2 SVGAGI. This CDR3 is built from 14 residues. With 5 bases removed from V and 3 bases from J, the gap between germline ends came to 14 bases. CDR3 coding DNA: TGTGCCAGCAGTACAGGACAGAGTCGCTACGAGCAGTACTTC. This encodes CASSTGQSRYEQYF.

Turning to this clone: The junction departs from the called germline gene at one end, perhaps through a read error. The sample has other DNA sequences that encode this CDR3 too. This chain's CDR3 is CASSWGSYGYTF. In nucleotides, the CDR3 is TGTGCCAGCAGCTGGGGGAGCTATGGTTACACCTTC. This chain uses TRBV3-1 (or the pseudogene TRBV3-2) with TRBJ1-2; D perhaps matches TRBD1 (5 bases). CDR3 length: 12 amino acids. Germline V lookup: CDR1 LGHDT, CDR2 YNNKEL (reference sequence).

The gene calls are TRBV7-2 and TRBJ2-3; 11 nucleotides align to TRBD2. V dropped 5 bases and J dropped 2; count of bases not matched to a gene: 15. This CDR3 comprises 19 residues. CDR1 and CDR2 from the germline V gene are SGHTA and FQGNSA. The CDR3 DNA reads TGTGCCAGCAGCCTCCGATTCGGGGGACTAGCGGACTACACAGATACGCAGTATTTT. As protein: CASSLRFGGLADYTDTQYF.